This is a list of T cell receptor beta chains from one sample in a study of blood T cell repertoires in COVID-19. Assay used: immunoSEQ multiplex PCR; TCRdb lists only in-frame clones, some missing. The table shows 150,000 or so clones, with 84% occurring only once. Sequencing input: PBMCs or T cells enriched from blood (not recorded which). The receptor source for this set is a woman between 50 and 59 years old who had been exposed to COVID-19. Each CDR3 is given with its conserved first and last residue. Fields, in order: CDR3 protein, CDR3 DNA, clone size, D gene, V gene, J gene. A D gene is named only where the DNA matches it firmly. Size is stated for part of the rows, as once, few or many counts, or as a class when the clone is expanded.

CASSSSGRAGGTEAFF	TGTGCCAGTAGTTCCTCGGGCAGGGCAGGGGGCACTGAAGCTTTCTTT	-	TRBD1	TRBV19	TRBJ1-1
CASSYGQGADTQYF	TGTGCCAGCAGTTATGGACAGGGGGCAGATACGCAGTATTTT	-	TRBD1	TRBV27	TRBJ2-3
CASSQPGRGGTGELFF	TGTGCCAGCAGCCAGCCGGGCCGAGGGGGCACCGGGGAGCTGTTTTTT	-	-	TRBV2	TRBJ2-2
CASSQLSGQGAEGAFF	TGTGCCAGCAGCCAATTATCGGGGCAGGGGGCAGAGGGGGCTTTCTTT	-	TRBD1	TRBV16	TRBJ1-1
CASSHISSYNEQFF	TGTGCCAGCAGTCATATCAGCTCCTACAATGAGCAGTTCTTC	-	-	TRBV6-2/TRBV6-3	TRBJ2-1
CASKPRENTGELFF	TGTGCCAGCAAACCGCGGGAGAACACCGGGGAGCTGTTTTTT	-	-	TRBV27	TRBJ2-2
CASSLGSPVGNTEAFF	TGTGCCAGCAGCCTCGGTTCGCCGGTCGGGAACACTGAAGCTTTCTTT	-	-	TRBV5-4	TRBJ1-1
CASVGVNTEAFF	TGTGCCAGTGTAGGGGTGAACACTGAAGCTTTCTTT	-	-	TRBV3-1/TRBV3-2	TRBJ1-1
CASSQGQGASYTF	TGTGCCAGCAGTCAAGGACAGGGGGCAAGCTACACCTTC	-	TRBD1	TRBV6-2/TRBV6-3	TRBJ1-2
CASSSPLHF	TGTGCCAGTAGTTCACCCCTCCACTTT	-	-	TRBV9	TRBJ1-6
CASSYGLAGYTGELFF	TGTGCCAGCAGCTACGGACTAGCGGGCTACACCGGGGAGCTGTTTTTT	few	TRBD2	TRBV11-2	TRBJ2-2
CASSQPPLHEQFF	TGCGCCAGCAGCCAACCTCCCCTCCATGAGCAGTTCTTC	few	-	TRBV4-1	TRBJ2-1
CASGPYRDKITEAFF	TGTGCTAGTGGACCTTACCGGGATAAAATCACTGAAGCTTTCTTT	few	-	TRBV12-5	TRBJ1-1
CASSLASGGPLLYF	TGTGCCAGCAGCTTAGCTAGCGGGGGGCCCTTGTTATATTTT	-	TRBD2	TRBV7-2	TRBJ2-3
CASSYSKAGILDNEQFF	TGTGCCAGCAGTTACTCAAAAGCGGGAATATTAGACAATGAGCAGTTCTTC	-	TRBD2	TRBV6-2/TRBV6-3	TRBJ2-1
CASSPGQKMVAFF	TGTGCCAGCAGCCCTGGACAGAAAATGGTGGCTTTCTTT	few	-	TRBV3-1/TRBV3-2	TRBJ1-1
CASSQTGGTHEQYF	TGCGCCAGCAGTCAGACGGGAGGGACCCACGAGCAGTACTTC	medium-sized	TRBD2	TRBV5-1	TRBJ2-7
CASRTHRGSQPQHF	TGTGCCAGCAGAACTCACAGGGGTAGTCAGCCCCAGCATTTT	-	TRBD1	TRBV27	TRBJ1-5
CASSIGTPGGGYTF	TGTGCCAGTTCAATTGGGACACCTGGAGGTGGCTACACCTTC	-	-	TRBV19	TRBJ1-2
CASSFRQGAGEKLFF	TGTGCCAGCAGCTTCCGACAGGGGGCGGGAGAAAAACTGTTTTTT	-	TRBD1	TRBV9	TRBJ1-4
CASSAGQGRSYEQYF	TGTGCCAGCAGCGCCGGTCAGGGGCGCTCCTACGAGCAGTACTTC	-	-	TRBV9	TRBJ2-7
CASSPNEGHSTDTQYF	TGTGCCAGTAGTCCCAACGAGGGACATAGCACAGATACGCAGTATTTT	-	-	TRBV19	TRBJ2-3
CAWGRQSNTEAFF	TGTGCCTGGGGTAGACAATCGAACACTGAAGCTTTCTTT	-	-	TRBV30	TRBJ1-1
CASSQEAAGLRLGGETQYF	TGCGCCAGCAGCCAAGAAGCGGCAGGATTGAGGCTGGGTGGGGAGACCCAGTACTTC	few	-	TRBV4-3	TRBJ2-5
CSASGPGTDTQYF	TGCAGTGCTAGTGGGCCCGGCACAGATACGCAGTATTTT	-	-	TRBV20-1	TRBJ2-3
CASSPPPGGYNEQFF	TGTGCCAGCAGTCCCCCCCCGGGGGGATACAATGAGCAGTTCTTC	-	TRBD2	TRBV6-5	TRBJ2-1
CASSLVSGTGRYGYTF	TGTGCCAGCAGCTTGGTTAGTGGGACAGGAAGATATGGCTACACCTTC	-	TRBD1	TRBV5-4	TRBJ1-2
CAIRSPGENEKLFF	TGTGCCATCAGATCCCCGGGGGAAAACGAAAAACTGTTTTTT	-	-	TRBV10-3	TRBJ1-4
CASSQTYANEQFF	TGTGCCAGCAGTCAAACTTACGCCAATGAGCAGTTCTTC	-	-	TRBV7-2	TRBJ2-1
CASSYVAADTIYF	TGTGCCAGCAGTTACGTGGCAGCGGACACCATATATTTT	-	-	TRBV6-6	TRBJ1-3
CASSYQERWDTQYF	TGTGCCAGCAGTTACCAGGAACGGTGGGATACGCAGTATTTT	-	-	TRBV6-5	TRBJ2-3
CAAQGALNSPLHF	TGTGCAGCGCAGGGGGCGCTGAATTCACCCCTCCACTTT	-	TRBD1	TRBV19	TRBJ1-6
CASSYGRRNSPLHF	TGTGCCAGCAGTTACGGCAGGAGGAATTCACCCCTCCACTTT	-	-	TRBV6-2/TRBV6-3	TRBJ1-6
CASSQFPRQGWVNSPLHF	TGCGCCAGCAGTCAATTCCCGAGACAGGGATGGGTAAATTCACCCCTCCACTTT	-	TRBD1	TRBV23-1	TRBJ1-6
CASSRTSGNEQFF	TGTGCCAGCAGCCGGACTAGCGGGAATGAGCAGTTCTTC	once	TRBD2	TRBV7-6	TRBJ2-1
CASSPTDRGLAFF	TGTGCCAGCTCACCTACGGACAGGGGGTTAGCTTTCTTT	-	TRBD1	TRBV18	TRBJ1-1
CASSYHAGGVGSNTGELFF	TGTGCCAGCAGTTACCATGCAGGGGGAGTCGGATCGAACACCGGGGAGCTGTTTTTT	-	TRBD1	TRBV6-2/TRBV6-3	TRBJ2-2
CASSFGAGNYGYTF	TGTGCCAGCAGCTTCGGTGCGGGGAACTATGGCTACACCTTC	-	-	TRBV2	TRBJ1-2
CASSEPQGTEAFF	TGCGCCAGCAGTGAGCCGCAGGGAACTGAAGCTTTCTTT	once	-	TRBV10-2	TRBJ1-1
CASSRYSGGNYEQYF	TGTGCCAGCAGCCGATATAGCGGGGGGAACTACGAGCAGTACTTC	-	TRBD2	TRBV3-1/TRBV3-2	TRBJ2-7
CASSQSSGYNEQFF	TGCGCCAGCAGTCAGTCTAGCGGTTACAATGAGCAGTTCTTC	-	TRBD2	TRBV5-1	TRBJ2-1
CASSYSLAGGNEQFF	TGTGCCAGCAGCTATAGTCTAGCGGGAGGCAATGAGCAGTTCTTC	-	TRBD2	TRBV5-4	TRBJ2-1
CASSWDRYTGELFF	TGTGCCAGCAGCTGGGACAGATACACCGGGGAGCTGTTTTTT	-	TRBD1	TRBV5-4	TRBJ2-2
CASSPGTASNQPQHF	TGTGCCAGCTCACCAGGGACAGCCTCGAATCAGCCCCAGCATTTT	-	TRBD1	TRBV18	TRBJ1-5
CSGTDSGQGRQYF	TGCAGCGGCACGGATTCGGGACAGGGGAGGCAGTACTTC	-	TRBD1	TRBV29-1	TRBJ2-7
CASSFAQYEQFF	TGTGCCAGCAGTTTCGCCCAGTATGAGCAGTTCTTC	-	-	TRBV12-3/TRBV12-4	TRBJ2-1
CASRMDRTQPQHF	TGTGCCAGCAGAATGGACAGAACTCAGCCCCAGCATTTT	-	-	TRBV27	TRBJ1-5
CASSLGGYSEAFF	TGTGCCAGCAGCTTAGGGGGGTACTCTGAAGCTTTCTTT	-	-	TRBV28	TRBJ1-1
CASSPNAVGEQFF	TGTGCCAGCAGCCCAAATGCGGTCGGTGAGCAGTTCTTC	-	-	TRBV3-1/TRBV3-2	TRBJ2-1
CASSLGSGANTEAFF	TGTGCCAGCAGCTTAGGTTCTGGGGCGAACACTGAAGCTTTCTTT	-	-	TRBV7-9	TRBJ1-1
CSVRTGRTYEQYF	TGCAGCGTCCGGACAGGGAGGACCTACGAGCAGTACTTC	-	TRBD1	TRBV29-1	TRBJ2-7
CASRDPTGSTNYGYTF	TGTGCCAGCAGGGACCCTACAGGCTCGACTAACTATGGCTACACCTTC	-	-	TRBV2	TRBJ1-2
CASSRDRGNYGYTF	TGTGCCAGCTCACGGGACAGGGGGAACTATGGCTACACCTTC	-	TRBD1	TRBV18	TRBJ1-2
CASWGTGASYGYTF	TGTGCCAGTTGGGGGACAGGGGCGTCTTATGGCTACACCTTC	-	TRBD1	TRBV6-5	TRBJ1-2
CASSPMAGDSGANVLTF	TGTGCCAGCTCACCAATGGCAGGGGACTCTGGGGCCAACGTCCTGACTTTC	-	-	TRBV18	TRBJ2-6
CASSQDALNEKLFF	TGCGCCAGCAGCCAAGATGCGCTGAATGAAAAACTGTTTTTT	-	-	TRBV4-3	TRBJ1-4
CASSPTGASEQFF	TGTGCCAGCAGCCCGACAGGGGCTAGTGAGCAGTTCTTC	-	TRBD1	TRBV11-3	TRBJ2-1
CASSSRVHAGSSYNEQFF	TGTGCCAGCAGCTCGAGGGTTCACGCGGGGAGCTCCTACAATGAGCAGTTCTTC	once	-	TRBV11-2	TRBJ2-1
CASSQVGENTGELFF	TGCGCCAGCAGCCAAGTGGGCGAGAACACCGGGGAGCTGTTTTTT	-	-	TRBV4-3	TRBJ2-2